This passage covers 26 T cell receptor beta chains from one sample sequenced in a study of blood T cell repertoires in COVID-19. The method was immunoSEQ multiplex PCR; TCRdb's version includes in-frame clones alone and lacks a portion of them. The repertoire includes 95,000 to 150,000 clones, 82% of them detected once, and roughly 4.3% sits in the top ten. Material: peripheral blood. The receptor set was obtained from a woman in her 70s with acute or convalescent COVID-19.

V and J are TRBV3-1 (or the pseudogene TRBV3-2) and TRBJ1-2; D is possibly TRBD1 (6 bases). The CDR3 runs to 15 residues. Per germline, CDR1 LGHDT and CDR2 YNNKEL (reference sequence). V lost 4 bases and J 6 bases, leaving 18 bases between the germline ends. CDR3 protein: CASSPLGDGGNGYTF. In DNA, the CDR3 is TGTGCCAGCAGCCCCTTGGGGGATGGGGGCAATGGCTACACCTTC.

The chain employs TRBV4-3 and TRBJ1-2; 8 bases align to TRBD1. Germline CDR1 LGHNA, CDR2 YSLEER. This CDR3 spans 14 amino acids. V shed 1 base, J shed 4 bases, and the junction held 2 bases outside the gene matches. The DNA for the CDR3 is TGCGCCAGCAGCCAAGGCAGGGGGCTCTATGGCTACACCTTC. This codes for CASSQGRGLYGYTF.

The chain employs TRBV4-1 and TRBJ1-1; D is uncertain. V lost 2 bases, J lost 0 bases, and 7 bases lay in between. The V gene's germline CDR1 is MGHRA and CDR2 YSYEKL. CDR3 length: 14 residues. CDR3 sequence reads: CASSQLPLNTEAFF. CDR3 nucleotides: TGCGCCAGCAGCCAACTACCCTTGAACACTGAAGCTTTCTTT.

This clone appeared once. The genes are TRBV3-1 (or the pseudogene TRBV3-2) and TRBJ1-2; D is possibly TRBD1 (6 bases). This CDR3 is 15 amino acids long. Germline values: CDR1 LGHDT, CDR2 YNNKEL (reference sequence). V lost 4 bases and J lost 0, with 12 bases in between. The CDR3 region has the DNA TGTGCCAGCAGCCCGGACAGTCTAGCTAACTATGGCTACACCTTC. This translates into CASSPDSLANYGYTF.

The chain carries TRBV9 and TRBJ2-2, with 8 nucleotides matching TRBD1. From germline, CDR1 is SGDLS and CDR2 YYNGEE. This CDR3 region has 15 residues. The V and J ends lost 3 bases and 0 bases, in that order; junction bases with no gene match: 1. The CDR3 DNA sequence: TGTGCCAGCAGCGCAGGGGGCTCGAACACCGGGGAGCTGTTTTTT. Amino acid sequence: CASSAGGSNTGELFF.

The chain links TRBV24-1 to TRBJ2-2, with 11 bases aligning to TRBD1. Germline CDR1 KGHDR, CDR2 SFDVKD. Trimming at V came to 9 bases and at J to 5 bases, leaving 7 bases not matched to a gene. The CDR3 is 15 amino acids. The CDR3 DNA follows: TGTGCCACCCACGGGACAGGGGGTTATACCGGGGAGCTGTTTTTT. Translated: CATHGTGGYTGELFF.

This chain connects TRBV4-3 to TRBJ1-1; D remains ambiguous. Trimming cost V 0 bases and J 4 bases, with 21 bases left between them. The germline CDR1 and CDR2 sequences are LGHNA and YSLEER. This CDR3 has 18 amino acids. The DNA of the CDR3 is TGCGCCAGCAGCCAAGAGAGCCCTCACACAGTCTCTATCACTGAAGCTTTCTTT. Amino acid sequence: CASSQESPHTVSITEAFF.

CDR3 in amino acids: CASSGDITYEQYV. CDR3 coding DNA: TGTGCCAGCTCAGGGGACATCACCTACGAGCAGTACGTC. The chain couples TRBV18 to TRBJ2-7; D possibly corresponds to TRBD1 (6 bases). CDR3 length equals 13 residues. The germline V gene encodes CDR1 KGHSH and CDR2 LQKENI. The ends were cut back, 5 bases at V and 2 bases at J, with 10 bases in the middle.

CDR3 residues: CASSSTGRGYYGYTF. The CDR3 coding sequence is TGTGCCAGCAGTTCCACAGGGAGGGGATACTATGGCTACACCTTC. The V and J genes are TRBV28 and TRBJ1-2; possibly TRBD1 for D (6 bases). Looked up from germline, CDR1 is MDHEN and CDR2 is SYDVKM. V dropped 4 bases and J dropped 3 bases, with 15 bases sitting between them. The CDR3 covers 15 residues.

This chain uses TRBV5-4 with TRBJ1-4, with 10 nucleotides matching TRBD1. The CDR3 contains 17 residues. The trim removed 1 base at V and 2 bases at J, leaving 5 bases unmatched. The germline CDR1 and CDR2 sequences are SGHNT and YYREEE (reference sequence). The CDR3 region is CASSLRQGAFTNEKLFF. CDR3 nucleotide sequence: TGTGCCAGCAGCTTGCGACAGGGGGCGTTTACTAATGAAAAACTGTTTTTT.

This rearrangement joins TRBV7-9 to TRBJ1-4, with 8 nucleotides matching TRBD1. The ends lost 5 bases at V and 4 bases at J; junction bases unmatched: 6. CDR3 size: 15 residues. Germline values: CDR1 SEHNR, CDR2 FQNEAQ (reference sequence). The CDR3 DNA follows: TGTGCCAGCAGCCTTTGGGACAGGCTTAATGAAAAACTGTTTTTT. This codes for CASSLWDRLNEKLFF.

The genes are TRBV10-2 and TRBJ1-6; tentative D call: TRBD1 (6 bases). The V and J ends lost 0 bases and 8 bases respectively, with 14 bases between them. The CDR3 contains 16 residues. Germline values: CDR1 WSHSY, CDR2 SAAADI. DNA of the CDR3: TGCGCCAGCAGTGAGTCGGGGGTTTACAGGGATTCACCCCTCCACTTT. This codes for CASSESGVYRDSPLHF.

This clone has more than one count but fewer than ten. The chain joins TRBV19 to TRBJ1-3, with 8 bases identical to TRBD1. The CDR3 length is 17 residues. V gave up 3 bases and J gave up 4 bases; unmatched junction bases: 11. The germline CDR1 and CDR2 sequences are LNHDA and SQIVND (reference sequence). DNA for the CDR3: TGTGCCAGTAGTATCGGCGGGCGACAGGGGTTCGGAAACACCATATATTTT. Its protein product is CASSIGGRQGFGNTIYF.

The V and J genes are TRBV5-4 and TRBJ2-1, with TRBD2 identical over 8 bases. The germline V gene encodes CDR1 SGHNT and CDR2 YYREEE (reference sequence). This CDR3 contains 15 residues. Trimming took 4 bases from V and 3 from J; bases not matched to a gene: 6. DNA for the CDR3: TGTGCCAGCAGCCCCAGCGGGGGAATCTACAATGAGCAGTTCTTC. The encoded protein is CASSPSGGIYNEQFF.

The sample holds many counts of this clone. The rearrangement uses TRBV7-9 and TRBJ1-4; D is undetermined. Trimming cost V 5 bases and J 11 bases, with 18 bases left between them. The germline V gene encodes CDR1 SEHNR and CDR2 FQNEAQ (reference sequence). CDR3 size: 14 residues. The CDR3 sequence is CASSTEGTSAKLFF. CDR3 bases: TGTGCCAGCAGCACCGAGGGTACTAGTGCTAAACTGTTTTTT.

CDR3 sequence: CAWSYWEETYEQYF. CDR3 in DNA: TGTGCCTGGAGTTATTGGGAGGAGACCTACGAGCAGTACTTC. The J gene is TRBJ2-7, the V gene TRBV30, with D perhaps matching TRBD2 (6 bases). Germline V CDR1 and CDR2: GTSNPN, SVGIG (reference sequence). The CDR3 runs to 14 residues. V lost 2 bases and J 2 bases, leaving 13 bases between the germline ends.

The chain carries TRBV11-3 and TRBJ2-3; no definite D call. Trimming cost V 2 bases and J 3 bases, with 9 bases left between them. The CDR3 is 14 amino acids. Germline CDR1 is SGHNT and CDR2 is YENEEA. The CDR3 bases are TGTGCCAGCAGCTTATTCGGTAATACAGATACGCAGTATTTT. Its protein is CASSLFGNTDTQYF.

The rearrangement links TRBV4-3 to TRBJ1-2; D is unresolved. The germline V gene encodes CDR1 LGHNA and CDR2 YSLEER. The CDR3 has 14 amino acids. Trimming pared 0 bases from V and 3 bases from J, leaving 8 bases between. The CDR3 is CASSQDLSYYGYTF. In nucleotides, the CDR3 is TGCGCCAGCAGCCAAGATCTCTCCTACTATGGCTACACCTTC.

This chain joins TRBV3-1 (or the pseudogene TRBV3-2) and TRBJ2-1; TRBD2 agrees at 10 bases. CDR1 LGHDT and CDR2 YNNKEL come from the germline V gene (reference sequence). The junction had 10 bases not matched to a gene; V was cut back by 0 bases and J by 5 bases. This CDR3 is 18 amino acids long. The CDR3 DNA is TGTGCCAGCAGCCAAGATGCTAGCGGGGGTTCCAACCACAATGAGCAGTTCTTC. Protein: CASSQDASGGSNHNEQFF.

The chain links TRBV19 to TRBJ1-3, with D unclear. Trimming shortened V by 5 bases and J by 0 bases, and 8 bases separated the two germline ends. CDR1 is LNHDA, CDR2 SQIVND, per germline (reference sequence). CDR3 size: 14 residues. CDR3 sequence reads: CASSAWASGNTIYF. CDR3 DNA sequence: TGTGCCAGTAGTGCTTGGGCCTCTGGAAACACCATATATTTT.

The chain joins TRBV5-6 to TRBJ1-2; TRBD1 might be the D (6 bases). Germline lookup yields CDR1 SGHDT and CDR2 YYEEEE. The CDR3 runs to 14 residues. The V end lost 0 bases, the J end lost 2 bases, and 8 bases lay between the germline ends. The CDR3, as DNA: TGTGCCAGCAGCTTGGATAGGGGGAACTATGGCTACACCTTC. This translates into CASSLDRGNYGYTF.

The chain joins TRBV5-5 to TRBJ2-6; unclear D gene. This CDR3 is built from 16 residues. CDR1 and CDR2 from the germline V gene are SGHKS and YYEKEE (reference sequence). V was shortened by 2 bases and J by 2 bases, with 11 bases between the two germline ends. CDR3 sequence: CASSLLVAAGANVLTF. The DNA of the CDR3 is TGTGCCAGCAGCTTATTGGTGGCGGCTGGGGCCAACGTCCTGACTTTC. Drawing the rest from reference TRBV5-5 and TRBJ2-6, the complete variable domain is DAGVTQSPTHLIKTRGQQVTLRCSPISGHKSVSWYQQVLGQGPQFIFQYYEKEERGRGNFPDRFSARQFPNYSSELNVNALLLGDSALYLCASSLLVAAGANVLTFGAGSRLTVL.

The V and J genes are TRBV4-3 and TRBJ2-7; D is undetermined. CDR1 LGHNA and CDR2 YSLEER come from the germline V gene. Trimming left V 3 bases short and J 3 bases short, with 9 bases between. The CDR3 is 13 residues long. The CDR3 bases are TGCGCCAGCAGCCATTCACCGGGCTACGAGCAGTACTTC. It yields the protein CASSHSPGYEQYF.

This chain uses TRBV5-4 with TRBJ2-4; 9 nucleotides line up with TRBD1. The CDR3 length is 16 residues. Trimming took 3 bases from V and 1 from J; bases not matched to a gene: 5. Per the germline V gene, CDR1 is SGHNT and CDR2 is YYREEE (reference sequence). The CDR3 sequence: CASSSAGTGAKNIQYF. For the CDR3, the DNA is TGTGCCAGCAGCTCAGCCGGGACAGGGGCCAAAAACATTCAGTACTTC. The full variable domain, completed using reference TRBV5-4 and TRBJ2-4, is ETGVTQSPTHLIKTRGQQVTLRCSSQSGHNTVSWYQQALGQGPQFIFQYYREEENGRGNFPPRFSGLQFPNYSSELNVNALELDDSALYLCASSSAGTGAKNIQYFGAGTRLSVL.

The chain links TRBV3-1 (or the pseudogene TRBV3-2) to TRBJ2-3; TRBD2 is a possible D gene (5 bases). Germline CDR1 and CDR2: LGHDT and YNNKEL (reference sequence). V was clipped by 5 bases and J by 0 bases, with 9 bases between them. The CDR3 is made up of 14 amino acids. CDR3 sequence: CASSWRLSTDTQYF. In DNA form, the CDR3 reads TGTGCCAGCAGCTGGAGGTTGAGCACAGATACGCAGTATTTT.

This clone was seen only once. The chain recombines TRBV7-9 with TRBJ2-7, with D possibly TRBD1 on 5 matching bases. Trimming cost V 4 bases and J 3 bases, with 13 bases left between them. CDR1 is SEHNR, CDR2 FQNEAQ, per germline (reference sequence). The CDR3 loop spans 14 amino acids. DNA of the CDR3: TGTGCCAGCAGCTCAACAGGTGGAATCTACGAGCAGTACTTC. Amino acids: CASSSTGGIYEQYF. The full variable domain, its missing parts supplied by reference TRBV7-9 and TRBJ2-7, is DTGVSQNPRHKITKRGQNVTFRCDPISEHNRLYWYRQTLGQGPEFLTYFQNEAQLEKSRLLSDRFSAERPKGSFSTLEIQRTEQGDSAMYLCASSSTGGIYEQYFGPGTRLTVT.